The 6 T cell receptor beta chains in this list originate from one sample, sequenced in a study of lymphopenia after photon versus proton radiotherapy. Sequenced by immunoSEQ multiplex PCR; TCRdb stores in-frame clones only, minus some. The sample lists more than 70,000 clones, around 82% occurring once. Sequenced here: peripheral blood, sampled from a patient treated with proton-based radiotherapy. All receptors come from a man in his sixties with pancreatic cancer.

The V gene is TRBV19, the J gene TRBJ1-1; D not certain. The CDR3 extends over 12 amino acids. Trimming stripped 6 bases from V and 1 base from J, with 6 bases between. CDR1 is LNHDA and CDR2 is SQIVND in the germline V gene (reference sequence). This CDR3 is CASRGWNTEAFF. The CDR3 DNA follows: TGTGCCAGTAGGGGATGGAACACTGAAGCTTTCTTT.

CDR3 sequence: CASSLGRGGNSYEQYF. The CDR3 DNA follows: TGTGCCAGCAGCTTAGGCAGAGGGGGTAATTCCTACGAGCAGTACTTC. The chain employs TRBV13 and TRBJ2-7; maybe TRBD1 (6 bases). The CDR3 has 16 amino acids. The germline V gene has CDR1 PRHDT and CDR2 FYEKMQ (reference sequence). The V and J ends lost 0 bases and 1 base respectively, with 13 bases between them.

The J gene is TRBJ1-2, the V gene TRBV5-4; TRBD1 matches at 9 bases. CDR3 size: 14 residues. Germline V gene data show CDR1 as SGHNT and CDR2 as YYREEE (reference sequence). J gave up 6 bases and V 4 bases, and 7 bases lay outside the gene matches. CDR3 sequence (DNA): TGTGCCAGCAGCCGGGGACAGGGTAATGATGGCTACACCTTC. This gives the protein CASSRGQGNDGYTF.

The rearrangement links TRBV2 to TRBJ2-7; 10 bases align to TRBD2. The germline V gene has CDR1 SNHLY and CDR2 FYNNEI. V lost 8 bases to trimming and J lost 7 bases; unmatched junction nucleotides: 2. The CDR3 is 11 residues long. The CDR3 coding sequence is TGTGCCAGCCGACTAGCGGGTGAGCAGTACTTC. Encoded protein: CASRLAGEQYF.

V gene TRBV11-2 combines with J gene TRBJ2-7; 9 nucleotides line up with TRBD1. Germline trimming cut 1 base from V and 2 bases from J; bases unmatched to any gene: 6. The germline gives CDR1 SGHAT, CDR2 FQNNGV. The CDR3 contains 16 residues. CDR3 residues: CASSLVGQGRAYEQYF. The CDR3 DNA sequence: TGTGCCAGCAGCTTAGTCGGACAGGGGAGAGCCTACGAGCAGTACTTC.

V usage is TRBV5-4 and J usage is TRBJ1-1; 7 positions match TRBD1. The CDR3 spans 12 residues. Germline CDR1 is SGHNT and CDR2 is YYREEE (reference sequence). The junction had 4 bases not matched to a gene; V was cut back by 5 bases and J by 6 bases. The CDR3 DNA follows: TGTGCCAGCAGAGCAGGGGGATCTGAAGCTTTCTTT. It yields the protein CASRAGGSEAFF.